Below, 30 T cell receptor beta chains from the same sample are listed, as sequenced in a study of blood T cell repertoires in COVID-19. Clones were read by immunoSEQ multiplex PCR, and TCRdb kept only the in-frame ones, dropping some. The profile shows 360,000 or so clones, approximately 89% of them singletons. The specimen sequenced was peripheral blood. All receptors derive from a woman between 55 and 75 years old with COVID-19, enrolled during active disease.

CDR3 nucleotides: TGTGCCAGCAGCCAAGGAACTAGGGCGGGGGGGCTTGAGACCCAGTACTTC. Translated, it gives CASSQGTRAGGLETQYF. The chain has TRBV3-1 (or the pseudogene TRBV3-2) and TRBJ2-5, with 9 positions matching TRBD2. V gave up 1 base and J gave up 5 bases; unmatched junction bases: 11. This CDR3 has 17 residues. Germline V gene lookup returns CDR1 LGHDT and CDR2 YNNKEL (reference sequence).

The chain is built from TRBV29-1 and TRBJ2-7; 12 nucleotides match TRBD2. Trimming cost V 7 bases and J 4 bases; bases outside gene matches: 5. This CDR3 spans 13 amino acids. Germline V CDR1 and CDR2: SQVTM, ANQGSEA. The CDR3 loop is CSATLAGGYEQYF. CDR3 DNA sequence: TGCAGCGCAACACTAGCGGGGGGATACGAGCAGTACTTC.

This clone has a single count. J is TRBJ1-1 and V is TRBV19; 8 bases line up with TRBD1. The CDR3 runs 14 residues. Germline trimming cut 6 bases from V and 2 bases from J; bases unmatched to any gene: 5. The germline CDR1 and CDR2 sequences are LNHDA and SQIVND (reference sequence). CDR3 protein: CASREGQANTEAFF. In DNA, the CDR3 is TGTGCCAGTAGGGAGGGACAGGCTAACACTGAAGCTTTCTTT.

This clone was recorded once. The chain recombines TRBV3-1 (or the pseudogene TRBV3-2) with TRBJ1-4, with D uncertain. The CDR3 sequence is 14 residues long. Trimming cost V 3 bases and J 3 bases, with 8 bases left between them. CDR1 is LGHDT, CDR2 YNNKEL, per germline (reference sequence). In DNA form, the CDR3 reads TGTGCCAGCAGCCAGGAGGTGCCTAATGAAAAACTGTTTTTT. Translating gives CASSQEVPNEKLFF.

V is TRBV6-1 and J is TRBJ2-2, with TRBD2 as a possible D gene (6 bases). The germline V and J ends were trimmed by 2 bases and 6 bases, with 10 bases remaining between them. Germline loops: CDR1 MNHNS, CDR2 SASEGT. The CDR3 has 14 residues. Here the CDR3 DNA reads TGTGCCAGCAGTGAAAGGAGGGCCTCCGGGGAGCTGTTTTTT. Translation gives CASSERRASGELFF.

The chain employs TRBV11-2 and TRBJ1-5, with D hard to call. CDR1 and CDR2 (germline): SGHAT, FQNNGV. The CDR3 extends over 15 amino acids. The germline V and J ends were trimmed by 7 bases and 0 bases, with 13 bases remaining between them. The CDR3 nucleotides are TGTGCCAGCATCTCGCTAGGCGATAGCAATCAGCCCCAGCATTTT. Residues: CASISLGDSNQPQHF.

The sample holds one count of this clone. The CDR3 nucleotides are TGTGCCAGTAGTCGACAGGGGGCGTCAGATACGCAGTATTTT. This encodes CASSRQGASDTQYF. The chain couples TRBV19 to TRBJ2-3, with 10 bases fitting TRBD1. The CDR3 is 14 amino acids. V dropped 5 bases and J dropped 4; count of bases not matched to a gene: 3. Germline CDR1 is LNHDA and CDR2 is SQIVND (reference sequence).

The CDR3 sequence is CASSARQVPTGELFF. The CDR3 nucleotides are TGTGCCAGCAGCGCCCGACAGGTCCCCACCGGGGAGCTGTTTTTT. This chain uses TRBV9 with TRBJ2-2; D possibly corresponds to TRBD1 (6 bases). V dropped 3 bases and J dropped 4 bases, with 13 bases sitting between them. Germline-derived CDR1 and CDR2 are SGDLS and YYNGEE. The CDR3 runs 15 residues.

This clone was counted once. The chain joins TRBV24-1 to TRBJ2-1, with no clear D. Per germline, CDR1 KGHDR and CDR2 SFDVKD. This CDR3 comprises 17 residues. The V and J ends lost 0 bases and 0 bases respectively, with 11 bases between them. The CDR3 DNA reads TGTGCCACCAGTGATTTGCCCCAGAGGAGCTCCTACAATGAGCAGTTCTTC. It is translated as CATSDLPQRSSYNEQFF.

As DNA, the CDR3 is TGTGCCACCGGTCTAGCGGGGTCAGATACGCAGTATTTT. Translation gives CATGLAGSDTQYF. This chain uses TRBV24-1 with TRBJ2-3; 9 bases fit TRBD2. Germline values: CDR1 KGHDR, CDR2 SFDVKD. The CDR3 has 13 amino acids. The J segment lost 4 bases and the V segment lost 9 bases, leaving 4 bases of the junction unmatched.

This chain links TRBV2 with TRBJ2-1, with D tentatively TRBD1 (7 bases). The CDR3 consists of 16 residues. Germline V gene lookup returns CDR1 SNHLY and CDR2 FYNNEI. V was cut by 5 bases and J by 1 base, with 15 bases left in between. The CDR3 region is CASSPEGRGSYNEQFF. The CDR3 region has the DNA TGTGCCAGCAGTCCGGAGGGCAGGGGGTCCTACAATGAGCAGTTCTTC.

The V gene is TRBV4-1, the J gene TRBJ2-5; D gene ambiguous. This CDR3 has 15 amino acids. The germline gives CDR1 MGHRA, CDR2 YSYEKL. The germline V and J ends were trimmed by 0 bases and 0 bases, with 8 bases remaining between them. The CDR3 protein is CASSQENQNQETQYF. The CDR3 DNA sequence: TGCGCCAGCAGCCAAGAGAACCAGAACCAAGAGACCCAGTACTTC.

This chain joins TRBV5-1 and TRBJ1-5; D might be TRBD1 (5 bases). There are 13 residues in the CDR3. Trimming left V 3 bases short and J 11 bases short, with 15 bases between. Germline V CDR1 and CDR2: SGHRS, YFSETQ. This CDR3 reads CASSWGPREAQHF. The CDR3 DNA reads as TGCGCCAGCAGCTGGGGACCCAGGGAGGCCCAGCATTTT.

The V and J genes are TRBV7-9 and TRBJ1-4; 7 bases agree with TRBD1. The length of the CDR3 is 14 residues. J was trimmed by 5 bases and V by 6 bases; bases with no gene match: 6. Germline CDR1 and CDR2: SEHNR and FQNEAQ (reference sequence). CDR3 coding DNA: TGTGCCAGCAGGAGTACAGGGGAAAATGAAAAACTGTTTTTT. Translating it yields CASRSTGENEKLFF.

The chain carries TRBV20-1 and TRBJ2-2; TRBD1 is a possible D gene (6 bases). This CDR3 spans 11 amino acids. Trimming cost V 5 bases and J 6 bases, with 7 bases left between them. Looked up from germline, CDR1 is DFQATT and CDR2 is SNEGSKA (reference sequence). CDR3 coding DNA: TGCAGTGCTGAGGGGGCCGGGGAGCTGTTTTTT. Protein: CSAEGAGELFF.

In this sample, this clone turned up once. The chain carries TRBV3-1 (or the pseudogene TRBV3-2) and TRBJ2-3; 12 nucleotides line up with TRBD2. CDR3 size: 19 residues. Germline V CDR1 and CDR2: LGHDT, YNNKEL (reference sequence). With 4 bases clipped from V and 2 bases from J, the junction kept 13 bases outside the gene matches. The CDR3 region has the DNA TGTGCCAGCAGCCCGCGGACTAGCGGGGCACCCCGTGCCACAGATACGCAGTATTTT. This sequence encodes CASSPRTSGAPRATDTQYF.

The rearrangement joins TRBV7-7 to TRBJ2-5; no reliable D call. The CDR3 extends over 15 amino acids. The germline V gene encodes CDR1 SSHAT and CDR2 FNYEAQ (reference sequence). V lost 0 bases and J lost 1, with 9 bases in between. The CDR3 DNA reads as TGTGCCAGCAGCTTAGCCCCAGGCGTCCAAGAGACCCAGTACTTC. Its translation is CASSLAPGVQETQYF.

This chain links TRBV30 with TRBJ2-3; D is perhaps TRBD2 (6 bases). The CDR3 totals 15 residues. The V end was cut by 1 base, the J end by 2 bases, with 13 bases between. CDR1 is GTSNPN and CDR2 is SVGIG in the germline V gene (reference sequence). CDR3 nucleotides: TGTGCCTGGAGTGGAGGTCGGGGGACCACAGATACGCAGTATTTT. It codes for CAWSGGRGTTDTQYF.

The V and J genes are TRBV19 and TRBJ1-1; D possibly corresponds to TRBD1 (6 bases). Germline V gives CDR1 LNHDA, CDR2 SQIVND (reference sequence). The CDR3 extends over 12 amino acids. The V end was cut by 11 bases, the J end by 1 base, with 11 bases between. The CDR3 loop reads CASGQANTEAFF. The CDR3 coding sequence is TGTGCCTCGGGACAAGCGAACACTGAAGCTTTCTTT.

The rearrangement links TRBV4-2 to TRBJ1-2; unclear D gene. V dropped 3 bases and J dropped 4 bases, with 15 bases sitting between them. CDR3 length: 15 residues. The V gene's germline CDR1 is LGHNA and CDR2 YNFKEQ. DNA of the CDR3: TGTGCCAGCAGCCAGTACGGACTATCTCCCTATGGCTACACCTTC. Its protein is CASSQYGLSPYGYTF.

The chain joins TRBV27 to TRBJ1-4, with D possibly matching TRBD1 (6 bases). V gave up 5 bases and J gave up 4 bases, with 14 bases separating them. This CDR3 is built from 15 residues. CDR1 MNHEY and CDR2 SMNVEV come from the germline V gene (reference sequence). CDR3 region: CASSPPDRHNEKLFF. The CDR3 nucleotides read TGTGCCAGCAGTCCGCCGGACAGACATAATGAAAAACTGTTTTTT.

The V call is TRBV9, the J call TRBJ2-1; 10 bases are shared with TRBD2. CDR3 size: 15 residues. Germline V gives CDR1 SGDLS, CDR2 YYNGEE. V lost 4 bases and J lost 6; bases outside the gene matches: 7. CDR3 amino acids: CASSRSGGALNEQFF. The CDR3 region has the DNA TGTGCCAGCAGCCGGAGCGGGGGGGCCCTCAATGAGCAGTTCTTC.

The chain carries TRBV27 and TRBJ2-3; 7 nucleotides match TRBD2. Germline trimming cut 6 bases from V and 3 bases from J; bases unmatched to any gene: 9. CDR1 and CDR2 (germline): MNHEY, SMNVEV (reference sequence). CDR3 length: 15 residues. The CDR3 DNA reads TGTGCCAGCAGGCCCGGGGGGACCTTAACAGATACGCAGTATTTT. This gives the protein CASRPGGTLTDTQYF.

The gene calls are TRBV9 and TRBJ2-5, with 15 nucleotides matching TRBD2. Unmatched junction bases numbered 4, after V lost 2 bases and J lost 8 bases. Germline V gene sequence: CDR1 SGDLS, CDR2 YYNGEE. The CDR3 contains 15 residues. The CDR3 nucleotides read TGTGCCAGCAGCGTTGGACTAGCGGGGGGGCGAACCCAGTACTTC. Translation: CASSVGLAGGRTQYF.

The chain has TRBV28 and TRBJ1-1; 11 bases align to TRBD1. The CDR3 sequence is 14 residues long. CDR1 is MDHEN and CDR2 is SYDVKM in the germline V gene. V gave up 7 bases and J gave up 5 bases; unmatched junction bases: 6. The CDR3 DNA follows: TGTGCCAGCATCCTGGACAGGGGGCATACTGAAGCTTTCTTT. It translates to CASILDRGHTEAFF.

This clone was seen a single time. Additional DNA sequences in this sample encode the identical CDR3. CDR3 nucleotides: TGTGCCAGCAGTTTAGGACTAGCGGGAGAGCAGTTCTTC. This codes for CASSLGLAGEQFF. The chain uses TRBV12-3 or TRBV12-4 and TRBJ2-1; the match to TRBD2 covers 11 bases. The CDR3 length is 13 residues. V lost 1 base to trimming and J lost 10 bases; unmatched junction nucleotides: 0.

V gene TRBV5-1 combines with J gene TRBJ2-5; D possibly corresponds to TRBD2 (5 bases). CDR1 is SGHRS and CDR2 is YFSETQ in the germline V gene. V was trimmed by 4 bases and J by 4 bases, leaving 17 bases between them. The CDR3 loop spans 15 amino acids. CDR3: CASSLQLVGAETQYF. CDR3 nucleotide sequence: TGCGCCAGCAGCCTCCAACTAGTTGGCGCAGAGACCCAGTACTTC.

The chain has TRBV6-2 or TRBV6-3 and TRBJ2-5; no reliable D call. Trimming took off 2 bases at V and 6 bases at J, with 4 bases between the two ends. Per the germline V gene, CDR1 is MNHEY and CDR2 is SVGEGT. The CDR3 extends over 11 amino acids. The CDR3 reads CASSYPKTQYF. CDR3 sequence (DNA): TGTGCCAGCAGTTACCCCAAGACCCAGTACTTC.

The genes are TRBV2 and TRBJ1-6, with TRBD1 identical over 9 bases. The junction had 16 bases not matched to a gene; V was cut back by 7 bases and J by 9 bases. The CDR3 extends over 17 amino acids. Germline assignment: CDR1 SNHLY and CDR2 FYNNEI. CDR3 bases: TGTGCCAGCACCTACCTGGGACAGGGAAGCTTGGCTTCACCCCTCCACTTT. This encodes CASTYLGQGSLASPLHF. The full variable domain, its missing parts supplied by reference TRBV2 and TRBJ1-6, is EPEVTQTPSHQVTQMGQEVILRCVPISNHLYFYWYRQILGQKVEFLVSFYNNEISEKSEIFDDQFSVERPDGSNFTLKIRSTKLEDSAMYFCASTYLGQGSLASPLHFGNGTRLTVT.

The rearrangement joins TRBV6-5 to TRBJ2-3; D perhaps matches TRBD2 (6 bases). This CDR3 has 15 residues. The V end was cut by 6 bases, the J end by 8 bases, with 21 bases between. Germline loops: CDR1 MNHEY, CDR2 SVGAGI. CDR3 DNA: TGTGCCAGCAGCTATACTAGCAGACCACAGACTACGCAGTATTTT. This gives the protein CASSYTSRPQTTQYF.